A selection of T cell receptor beta chains follows, all from one sample in a study of blood T cell repertoires in COVID-19. Sequencing used immunoSEQ multiplex PCR; TCRdb keeps in-frame clones, though not all of them. The table lists some 250,000 clones, 86% of them singletons. The specimen sequenced was peripheral blood. The receptors stem from a woman under 40 with COVID-19, enrolled during active disease. The conserved cysteine and the conserved F or W are not part of the CDR3 here. D genes are given only for firm matches.

v_call d_call cdr3_aa
TRBV10-1 . ASSELTPGTTEANTEAF
TRBV4-1 . ASSQDGRPFGYT
TRBV4-2 TRBD2 ASRSGGGQF
TRBV5-1 TRBD1 ASSVTGPQETQY
TRBV2 . ASSDRGTNTGELF
TRBV6-5 . ASSYVPVSYGYT
TRBV28 . ASSLVEGGTEAF
TRBV28 . ASLAPGTGELF
TRBV6-5 . ASSKTGSSEAF
TRBV27 . ASSPSEGFGNTIY
TRBV3-1/TRBV3-2 . ASSHLNNEQF
TRBV6-5 . ASSYRFGGGNTEAF
TRBV5-4 . ASSFLPFGSYEQY
TRBV27 . ASSPRPLGLSSEQY
TRBV5-1 TRBD2 ASSPQAGGPWGEQF
TRBV6-5 TRBD1 ASSWDSRQYGYT
TRBV12-3/TRBV12-4 . ASRQGSEQY
TRBV7-6 TRBD2 ASSPTSGGYNEQF
TRBV5-4 . ASSYSTTPSSYEQY
TRBV7-9 TRBD1 ASEGQALQETQY
TRBV11-2 TRBD2 AIQLAGGIGELF
TRBV7-2 TRBD2 ASSLVSGLGDEQF
TRBV19 TRBD2 ATTPTGLAGGETQY
TRBV5-8 TRBD1 ASSPGGELGELF
TRBV24-1 TRBD2 ATSESGGGNQETQY
TRBV27 TRBD2 ASIPLGGSDEQY
TRBV5-1 . ASNQDSSTNEKLF
TRBV10-2 . ASSGLRVEQF
TRBV2 . ASSEGGVADTQY
TRBV18 TRBD2 ASSPRALAGGINEQF
TRBV15 TRBD2 ATSREGLAGGGEQF
TRBV6-1 . ASSEASGRPSYNEQF
TRBV12-3/TRBV12-4 . ASSARGEQY
TRBV6-5 TRBD1 ASSDRVNGELF
TRBV7-9 . ASSWGGIRNTEAF
TRBV7-9 . ASSLTAAANYGYT
TRBV27 TRBD2 ASRGGGGRSYEQY